These 3 T cell receptor beta chains originate from one sample sequenced in a study of shared clonotypes between healthy human individuals. The assay was immunoSEQ multiplex PCR, and TCRdb's table has in-frame clones only and misses some. Of 1.5 million to 1.9 million clones in the sample, 95% to 99% were seen once. Specimen: naive CD4+ T cells sorted from blood. Subset here: CD45RA+ positively selected. The receptors were sampled from a young man in good health.

The chain links TRBV19 to TRBJ2-1, with TRBD2 matching over 8 bases. This CDR3 has 20 residues. V lost 8 bases, J lost 5 bases, and 26 bases stayed unmatched. Germline values: CDR1 LNHDA, CDR2 SQIVND (reference sequence). As DNA, the CDR3 is TGTGCCAGTCGCCCCTCCCCCTTACAGGTCCCGGGACTAGGCGACAATGAGCAGTTCTTC. Amino acids: CASRPSPLQVPGLGDNEQFF.

The chain couples TRBV5-4 to TRBJ1-2; D is ambiguous. The CDR3 runs to 15 residues. Germline assignment: CDR1 SGHNT and CDR2 YYREEE (reference sequence). V lost 4 bases to trimming and J lost 4 bases, with 17 bases between them. The CDR3 sequence: CASSPPELASYGYTF. The CDR3 nucleotides are TGTGCCAGCAGCCCCCCAGAGTTGGCTAGCTATGGCTACACCTTC.

CDR3 sequence: CASSLVQGQRRETQYF. CDR3 DNA sequence: TGCGCCAGCAGCTTGGTTCAGGGCCAAAGGAGGGAGACCCAGTACTTC. The V call is TRBV5-1, the J call TRBJ2-5; D is perhaps TRBD1 or TRBD2 (5 bases each). Trimming cost V 0 bases and J 5 bases, with 17 bases left between them. The CDR3 has 16 residues. The germline V gene has CDR1 SGHRS and CDR2 YFSETQ.